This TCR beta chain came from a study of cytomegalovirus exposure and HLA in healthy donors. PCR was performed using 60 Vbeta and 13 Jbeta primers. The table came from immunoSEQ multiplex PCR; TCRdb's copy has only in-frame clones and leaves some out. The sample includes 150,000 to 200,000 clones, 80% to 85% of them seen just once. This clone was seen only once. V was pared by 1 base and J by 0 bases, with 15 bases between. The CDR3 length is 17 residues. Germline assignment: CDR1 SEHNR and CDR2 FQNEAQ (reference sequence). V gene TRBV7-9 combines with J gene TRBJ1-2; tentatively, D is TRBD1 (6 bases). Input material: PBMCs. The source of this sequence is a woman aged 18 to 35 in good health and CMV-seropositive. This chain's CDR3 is CASSLGSRGEANYGYTF. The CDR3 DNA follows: TGTGCCAGCAGCTTAGGGTCCAGGGGTGAAGCTAACTATGGCTACACCTTC.